The clone carrying this T cell receptor (beta chain) was counted only a few times. Treatment here: about 20 received Ad26.COV2.S at low or high dose, single or two shots; roughly five received placebo; per-sample allocation not given. The study sampled participants on day 63 after the first vaccine or placebo injection. Profiling relied on immunoSEQ multiplex PCR, and the TCRdb table lists in-frame clones only, not all of them. Of around 300,000 clones listed, more than 85% are singletons. The record originates from a study of Ad26.COV2.S vaccination and SARS-CoV-2 variants. The CDR3 is made up of 14 amino acids. Germline CDR1 MNHNS, CDR2 SASEGT. Trimming left V 0 bases short and J 5 bases short, with 9 bases between.

This specimen consisted of peripheral blood, obtained in a trial of Ad26.COV2.S vaccine versus placebo. The receptor comes from a person aged 18-60 years who received the Ad26.COV2.S COVID-19 vaccine or a placebo. The genes are TRBV6-1 and TRBJ2-3; D ambiguous. The CDR3 protein is CASSEAGYGDTQYF. The DNA of the CDR3 is TGTGCCAGCAGTGAAGCCGGGTATGGAGATACGCAGTATTTT.